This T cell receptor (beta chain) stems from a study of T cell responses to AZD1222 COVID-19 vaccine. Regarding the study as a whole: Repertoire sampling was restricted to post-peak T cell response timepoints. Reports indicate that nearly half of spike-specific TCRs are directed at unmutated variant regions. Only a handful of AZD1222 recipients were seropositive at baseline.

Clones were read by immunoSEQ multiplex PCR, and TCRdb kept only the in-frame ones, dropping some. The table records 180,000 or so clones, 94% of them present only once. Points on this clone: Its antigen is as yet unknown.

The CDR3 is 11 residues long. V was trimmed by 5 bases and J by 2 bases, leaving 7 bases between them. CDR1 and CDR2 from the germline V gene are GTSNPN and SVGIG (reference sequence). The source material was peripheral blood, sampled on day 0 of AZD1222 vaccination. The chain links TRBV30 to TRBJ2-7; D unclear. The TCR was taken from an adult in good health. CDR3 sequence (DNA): TGTGCCTGGGGTTTGGCCTACGAGCAGTACTTC. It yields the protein CAWGLAYEQYF.